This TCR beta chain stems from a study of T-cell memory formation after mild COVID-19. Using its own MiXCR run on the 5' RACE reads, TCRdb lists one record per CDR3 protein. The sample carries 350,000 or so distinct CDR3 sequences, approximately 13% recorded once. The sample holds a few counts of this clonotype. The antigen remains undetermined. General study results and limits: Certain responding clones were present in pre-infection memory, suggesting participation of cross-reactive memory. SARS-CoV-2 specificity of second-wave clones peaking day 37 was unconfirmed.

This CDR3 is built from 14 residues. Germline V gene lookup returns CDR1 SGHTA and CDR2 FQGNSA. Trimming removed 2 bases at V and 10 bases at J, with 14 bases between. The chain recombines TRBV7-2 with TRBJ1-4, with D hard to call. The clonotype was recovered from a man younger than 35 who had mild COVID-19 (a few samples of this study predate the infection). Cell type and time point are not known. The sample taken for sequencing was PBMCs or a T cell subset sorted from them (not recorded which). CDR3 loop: CASSLSGVWGKLFF. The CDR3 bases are TGTGCCAGCAGCTTATCTGGAGTTTGGGGAAAACTGTTTTTT.